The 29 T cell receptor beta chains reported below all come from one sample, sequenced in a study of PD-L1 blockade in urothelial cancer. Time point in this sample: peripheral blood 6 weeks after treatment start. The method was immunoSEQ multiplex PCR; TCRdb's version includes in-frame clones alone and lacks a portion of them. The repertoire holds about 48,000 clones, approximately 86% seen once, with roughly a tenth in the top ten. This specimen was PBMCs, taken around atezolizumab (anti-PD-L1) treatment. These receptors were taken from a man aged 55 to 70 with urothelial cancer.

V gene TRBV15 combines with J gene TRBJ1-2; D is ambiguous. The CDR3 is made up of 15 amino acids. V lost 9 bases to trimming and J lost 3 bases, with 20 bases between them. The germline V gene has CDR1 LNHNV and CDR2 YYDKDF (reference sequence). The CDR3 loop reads CATSPESQAYYGYTF. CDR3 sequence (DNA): TGTGCCACTTCGCCGGAATCCCAGGCGTACTATGGCTACACCTTC.

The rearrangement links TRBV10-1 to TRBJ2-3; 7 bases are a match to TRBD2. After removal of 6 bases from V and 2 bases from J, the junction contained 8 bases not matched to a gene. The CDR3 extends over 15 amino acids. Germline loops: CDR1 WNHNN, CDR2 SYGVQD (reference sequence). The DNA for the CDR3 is TGCGCCAGCAGACCTGGACTAGGCTACACAGATACGCAGTATTTT. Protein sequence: CASRPGLGYTDTQYF.

CDR3 amino acids: CASSSTGGIGYGYTF. The CDR3 nucleotides are TGTGCCAGCAGTAGCACAGGGGGCATTGGCTATGGCTACACCTTC. The chain couples TRBV6-1 to TRBJ1-2; 9 nucleotides match TRBD1. The CDR3 has 15 residues. Per the germline V gene, CDR1 is MNHNS and CDR2 is SASEGT. V shed 5 bases and J 4 bases; nucleotides not matched to a gene: 8.

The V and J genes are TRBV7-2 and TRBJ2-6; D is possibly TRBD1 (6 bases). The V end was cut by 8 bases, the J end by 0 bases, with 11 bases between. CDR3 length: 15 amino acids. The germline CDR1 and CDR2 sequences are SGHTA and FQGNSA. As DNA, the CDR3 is TGTGCCAGCCACAGGGTTACCTCTGGGGCCAACGTCCTGACTTTC. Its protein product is CASHRVTSGANVLTF.

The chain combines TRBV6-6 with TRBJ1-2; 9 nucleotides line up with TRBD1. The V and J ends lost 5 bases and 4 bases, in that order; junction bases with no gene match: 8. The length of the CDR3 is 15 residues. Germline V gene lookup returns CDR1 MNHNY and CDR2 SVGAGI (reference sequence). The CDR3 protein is CASSTGGQGPYGYTF. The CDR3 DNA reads TGTGCCAGCAGTACGGGGGGACAGGGTCCCTATGGCTACACCTTC.

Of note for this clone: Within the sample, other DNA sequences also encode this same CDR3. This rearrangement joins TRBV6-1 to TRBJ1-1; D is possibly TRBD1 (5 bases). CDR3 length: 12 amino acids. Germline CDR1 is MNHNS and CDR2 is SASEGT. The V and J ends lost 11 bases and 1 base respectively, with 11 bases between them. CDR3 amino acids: CALGGTNTEAFF. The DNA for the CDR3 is TGTGCCCTCGGGGGGACGAACACTGAAGCTTTCTTT.

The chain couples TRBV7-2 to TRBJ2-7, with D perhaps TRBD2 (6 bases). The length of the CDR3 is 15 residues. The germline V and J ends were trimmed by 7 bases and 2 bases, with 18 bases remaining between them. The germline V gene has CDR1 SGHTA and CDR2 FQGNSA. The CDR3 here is CASTPAGRGAYEQYF. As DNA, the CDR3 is TGTGCCAGCACCCCCGCGGGGCGGGGAGCCTACGAGCAGTACTTC.

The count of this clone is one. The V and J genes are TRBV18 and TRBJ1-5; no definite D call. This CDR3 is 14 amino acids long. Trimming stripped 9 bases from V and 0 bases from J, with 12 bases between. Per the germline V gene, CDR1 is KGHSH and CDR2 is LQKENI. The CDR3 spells CASCDNFSNQPQHF. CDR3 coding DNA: TGTGCCAGTTGCGACAATTTTAGCAATCAGCCCCAGCATTTT.

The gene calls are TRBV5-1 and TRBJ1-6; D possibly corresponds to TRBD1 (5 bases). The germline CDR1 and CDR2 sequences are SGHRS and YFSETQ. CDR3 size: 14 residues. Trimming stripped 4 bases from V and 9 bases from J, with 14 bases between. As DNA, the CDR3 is TGCGCCAGCAGCCCTGGGGCTGCAGGTTCACCCCTCCACTTT. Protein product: CASSPGAAGSPLHF.

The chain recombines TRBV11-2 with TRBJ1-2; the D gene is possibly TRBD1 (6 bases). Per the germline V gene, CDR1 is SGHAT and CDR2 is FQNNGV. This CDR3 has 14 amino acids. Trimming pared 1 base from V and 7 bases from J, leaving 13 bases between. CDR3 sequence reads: CASSLGQGSRGYTF. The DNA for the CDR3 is TGTGCCAGCAGCTTAGGCCAGGGGAGTCGTGGCTACACCTTC.

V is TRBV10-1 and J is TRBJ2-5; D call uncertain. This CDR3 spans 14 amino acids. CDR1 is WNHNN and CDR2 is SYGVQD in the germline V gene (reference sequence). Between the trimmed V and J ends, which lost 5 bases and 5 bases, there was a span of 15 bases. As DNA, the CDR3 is TGCGCCAGCAGTCCAGCTGGGCAGGTGGAGACCCAGTACTTC. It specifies CASSPAGQVETQYF.

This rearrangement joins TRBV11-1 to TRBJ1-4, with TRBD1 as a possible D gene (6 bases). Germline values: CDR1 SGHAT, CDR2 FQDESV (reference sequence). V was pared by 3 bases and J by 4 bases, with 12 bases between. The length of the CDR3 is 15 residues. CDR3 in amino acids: CASSFGDRINEKLFF. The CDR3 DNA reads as TGTGCCAGCAGCTTCGGTGACAGGATTAATGAAAAACTGTTTTTT.

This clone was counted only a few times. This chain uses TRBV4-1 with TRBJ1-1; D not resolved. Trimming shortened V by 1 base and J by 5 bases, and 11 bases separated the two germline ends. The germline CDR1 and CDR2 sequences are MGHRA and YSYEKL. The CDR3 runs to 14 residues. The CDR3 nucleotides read TGCGCCAGCAGCCAAGCTGAGGGCGGGACTGAAGCTTTCTTT. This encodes CASSQAEGGTEAFF.

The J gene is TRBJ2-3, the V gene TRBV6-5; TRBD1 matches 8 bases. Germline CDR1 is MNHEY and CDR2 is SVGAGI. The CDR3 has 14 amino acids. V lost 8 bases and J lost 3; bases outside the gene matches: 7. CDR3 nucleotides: TGTGCCAGCCGAGGGGGACAGGTGACAGATACGCAGTATTTT. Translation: CASRGGQVTDTQYF.

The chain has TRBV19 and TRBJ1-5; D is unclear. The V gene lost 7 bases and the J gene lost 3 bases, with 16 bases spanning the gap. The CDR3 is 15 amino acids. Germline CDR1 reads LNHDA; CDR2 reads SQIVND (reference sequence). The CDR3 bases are TGTGCCAGTATGGGGTTGGGTGGACTCAATCAGCCCCAGCATTTT. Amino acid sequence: CASMGLGGLNQPQHF.

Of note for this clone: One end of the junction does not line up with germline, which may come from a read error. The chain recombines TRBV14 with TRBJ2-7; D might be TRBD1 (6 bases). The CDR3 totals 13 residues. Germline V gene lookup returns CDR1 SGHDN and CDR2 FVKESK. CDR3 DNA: TGTGCCAGCACCCAACAGGGCCGGAGCGAGCAGTACTTC. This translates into CASTQQGRSEQYF. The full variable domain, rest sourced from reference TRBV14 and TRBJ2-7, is EAGVTQFPSHSVIEKGQTVTLRCDPISGHDNLYWYRRVMGKEIKFLLHFVKESKQDESGMPNNRFLAERTGGTYSTLKVQPAELEDSGVYFCASTQQGRSEQYFGPGTRLTVT.

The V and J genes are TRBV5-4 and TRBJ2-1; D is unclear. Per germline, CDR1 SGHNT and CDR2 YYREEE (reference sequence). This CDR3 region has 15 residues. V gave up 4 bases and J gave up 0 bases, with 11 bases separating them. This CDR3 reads CASSTDVSSYNEQFF. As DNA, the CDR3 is TGTGCCAGCAGCACAGACGTGAGCTCCTACAATGAGCAGTTCTTC.

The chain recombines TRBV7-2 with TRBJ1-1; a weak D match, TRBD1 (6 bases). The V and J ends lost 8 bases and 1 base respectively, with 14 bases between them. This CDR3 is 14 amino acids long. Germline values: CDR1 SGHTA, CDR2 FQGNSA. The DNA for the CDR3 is TGTGCCAGCTTTTCACAGGGTGGGAACACTGAAGCTTTCTTT. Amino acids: CASFSQGGNTEAFF.

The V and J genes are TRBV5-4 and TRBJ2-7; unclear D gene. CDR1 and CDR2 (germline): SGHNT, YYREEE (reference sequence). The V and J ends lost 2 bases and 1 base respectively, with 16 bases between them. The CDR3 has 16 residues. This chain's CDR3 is CASSFVFPGTSYEQYF. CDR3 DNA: TGTGCCAGCAGCTTTGTCTTCCCCGGTACTTCCTACGAGCAGTACTTC. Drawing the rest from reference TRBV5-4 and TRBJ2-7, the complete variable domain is ETGVTQSPTHLIKTRGQQVTLRCSSQSGHNTVSWYQQALGQGPQFIFQYYREEENGRGNFPPRFSGLQFPNYSSELNVNALELDDSALYLCASSFVFPGTSYEQYFGPGTRLTVT.

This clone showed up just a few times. CDR3 residues: CASSLNGGRGSSYEQYF. The CDR3 DNA sequence: TGTGCCAGCAGCTTAAACGGCGGCAGGGGAAGCTCCTACGAGCAGTACTTC. The rearrangement uses TRBV7-3 and TRBJ2-7; maybe TRBD1 (6 bases). Germline CDR1 is SGHTA and CDR2 is FQGTGA. The CDR3 has 17 amino acids. V gave up 1 base and J gave up 0 bases, with 16 bases separating them.

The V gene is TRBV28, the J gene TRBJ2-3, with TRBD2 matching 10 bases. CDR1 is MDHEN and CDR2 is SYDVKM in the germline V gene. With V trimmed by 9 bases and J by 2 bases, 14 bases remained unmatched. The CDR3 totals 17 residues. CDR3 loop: CAREPESSGGATDTQYF. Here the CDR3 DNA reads TGTGCCAGAGAACCGGAGAGCAGCGGGGGGGCCACAGATACGCAGTATTTT.

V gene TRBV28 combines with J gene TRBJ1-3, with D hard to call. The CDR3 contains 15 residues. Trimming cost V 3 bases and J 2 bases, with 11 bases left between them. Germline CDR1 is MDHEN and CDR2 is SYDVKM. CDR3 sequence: CASSLAWAAGNTIYF. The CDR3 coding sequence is TGTGCCAGCAGTTTGGCTTGGGCTGCTGGAAACACCATATATTTT.

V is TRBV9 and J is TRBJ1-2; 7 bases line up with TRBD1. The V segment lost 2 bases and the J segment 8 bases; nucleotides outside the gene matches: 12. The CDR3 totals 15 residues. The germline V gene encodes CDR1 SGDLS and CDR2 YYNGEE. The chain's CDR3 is CASSVGQATLEGYTF. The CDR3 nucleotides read TGTGCCAGCAGCGTCGGACAGGCCACCCTGGAGGGCTACACCTTC. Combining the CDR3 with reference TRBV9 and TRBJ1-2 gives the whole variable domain DSGVTQTPKHLITATGQRVTLRCSPRSGDLSVYWYQQSLDQGLQFLIQYYNGEERAKGNILERFSAQQFPDLHSELNLSSLELGDSALYFCASSVGQATLEGYTFGSGTRLTVV.

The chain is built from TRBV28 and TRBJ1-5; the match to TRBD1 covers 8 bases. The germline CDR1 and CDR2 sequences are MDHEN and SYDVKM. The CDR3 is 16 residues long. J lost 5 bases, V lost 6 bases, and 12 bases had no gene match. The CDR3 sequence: CASSSQPGTGDQPQHF. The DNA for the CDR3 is TGTGCCAGCAGCTCACAGCCAGGGACAGGAGATCAGCCCCAGCATTTT.

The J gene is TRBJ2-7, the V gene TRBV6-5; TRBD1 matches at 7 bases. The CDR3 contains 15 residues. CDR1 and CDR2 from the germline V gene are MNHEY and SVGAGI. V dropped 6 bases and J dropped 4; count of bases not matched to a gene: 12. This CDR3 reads CASRPDRTGRYEQYF. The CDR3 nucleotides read TGTGCCAGCAGGCCCGACCGGACAGGTAGATACGAGCAGTACTTC.

The DNA for the CDR3 is TGTGCCAGCAGTAAGGGACTAGCGGGGGCCATCTTCACAGATACGCAGTATTTT. Its translation: CASSKGLAGAIFTDTQYF. The J gene is TRBJ2-3, the V gene TRBV28; 14 bases are shared with TRBD2. Unmatched junction bases numbered 9, after V lost 5 bases and J lost 2 bases. CDR1 is MDHEN and CDR2 is SYDVKM in the germline V gene. This CDR3 has 18 amino acids.

The CDR3 coding sequence is TGTGCCACCAGCAGAGGGCGGGGGATCACAGATACGCAGTATTTT. Translated: CATSRGRGITDTQYF. This chain links TRBV15 with TRBJ2-3; 7 bases are a match to TRBD2. The CDR3 is made up of 15 amino acids. Germline CDR1 LNHNV, CDR2 YYDKDF (reference sequence). After removal of 1 base from V and 2 bases from J, the junction contained 3 bases not matched to a gene.

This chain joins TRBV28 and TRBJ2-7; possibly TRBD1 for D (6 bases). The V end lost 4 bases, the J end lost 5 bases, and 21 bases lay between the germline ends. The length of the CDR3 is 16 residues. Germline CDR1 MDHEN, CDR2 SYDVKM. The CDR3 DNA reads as TGTGCCAGCAGTTCGTCCCGGACAGATGCGTGGGACGAGCAGTACTTC. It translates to CASSSSRTDAWDEQYF.

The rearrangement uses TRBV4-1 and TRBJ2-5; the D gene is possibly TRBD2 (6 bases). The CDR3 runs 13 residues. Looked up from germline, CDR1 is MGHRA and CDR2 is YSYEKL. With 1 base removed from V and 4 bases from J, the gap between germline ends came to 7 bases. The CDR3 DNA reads TGCGCCAGCAGCCAAGGAGCGGGAGAGACCCAGTACTTC. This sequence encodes CASSQGAGETQYF.